This T cell receptor (beta chain) stems from a study of cytomegalovirus exposure and HLA in healthy donors. The study's findings and limits: It was taken for granted in presence/absence analyses that sequencing depth across donors was roughly uniform.

The CDR3 loop spans 13 amino acids. Germline CDR1 SGHNT, CDR2 YENEEA. Trimming left V 3 bases short and J 5 bases short, with 7 bases between. The PCR ran on 60 Vbeta and 13 Jbeta primers. Sequenced by immunoSEQ multiplex PCR; TCRdb stores in-frame clones only, minus some. The sample lists some 71,000 clones, roughly three quarters seen once, with 2.5% to 3.5% in the top ten. Note on this clone: The antigen is undetermined.

Sequencing was done on a sample of PBMCs. V and J are TRBV11-3 and TRBJ2-2; the D is unclear. The receptor was derived from a man between 18 and 35 years old in good health and CMV-seronegative. CDR3 in DNA: TGTGCCAGCAGCTTCACACGAACCGGGGAGCTGTTTTTT. This gives the protein CASSFTRTGELFF.